This entry describes one TCR beta chain. This record belongs to a study of cytomegalovirus exposure and HLA in healthy donors. The PCR contained 60 Vbeta and 13 Jbeta primers. TCRdb's table, derived via immunoSEQ multiplex PCR, lists solely in-frame clones and lacks some. The repertoire holds 100,000 to 120,000 clones, with roughly 15% as singletons. V lost 8 bases and J lost 7, with 8 bases in between. Per germline, CDR1 DFQATT and CDR2 SNEGSKA (reference sequence). The CDR3 is made up of 10 amino acids. The rearrangement joins TRBV20-1 to TRBJ1-4; D is perhaps TRBD1 (6 bases). Sequencing was carried out using PBMCs. This clonotype was sampled from a female donor in good health and CMV-seronegative. The CDR3 region has the DNA TGCAGTACAGGGAGTGAAAAACTGTTTTTT. Residues: CSTGSEKLFF.